The clone carrying this TCR beta chain was counted only a few times. The data were obtained in a study of T-cell reconstitution after alpha-beta-depleted transplantation in children. Unique molecular identifiers were incorporated into the prepared TCRbeta library. TCRdb independently ran MiXCR on the PCR reads; one entry per CDR3 protein. The sample has roughly 500,000 distinct CDR3 sequences; approximately 29% are singletons. The CDR3 totals 18 residues. V lost 4 bases, J lost 7 bases, and 17 bases stayed unmatched. Germline CDR1 is SGDLS and CDR2 is YYNGEE. The sequenced sample was PBMCs from the stem cell graft donor, obtained from the stem cell graft. The V call is TRBV9, the J call TRBJ1-2; 12 nucleotides match TRBD1. This clonotype was obtained from a human donor who donated a stem cell graft to a child with aplastic anemia. CDR3 residues: CASSTRGTGGVQGRGYTF. The CDR3 nucleotides read TGTGCCAGCAGCACCCGCGGGACAGGGGGCGTACAAGGTCGTGGCTACACCTTC. Based on the CDR3 plus reference TRBV9 and TRBJ1-2, the full variable domain is DSGVTQTPKHLITATGQRVTLRCSPRSGDLSVYWYQQSLDQGLQFLIQYYNGEERAKGNILERFSAQQFPDLHSELNLSSLELGDSALYFCASSTRGTGGVQGRGYTFGSGTRLTVV.